Listed here are 25 T cell receptor beta chains from one sample, sequenced in a study of Ad26.COV2.S vaccination and SARS-CoV-2 variants. Generated by immunoSEQ multiplex PCR, the TCRdb table keeps only in-frame clones and is missing some. The sample has about 400,000 clones, about 88% seen once. Noted treatment: around 19 received Ad26.COV2.S at low or high dose, single or two shots; about 5 received placebo; per-sample allocation not given. Samples analyzed were those drawn on day 63 after the first vaccine or placebo injection. The sequences come from peripheral blood, collected in a trial of Ad26.COV2.S vaccine versus placebo. The receptors were sampled from a person aged 18-65 years who received the Ad26.COV2.S COVID-19 vaccine or a placebo.

The rearrangement joins TRBV6-6 to TRBJ2-1; no reliable D call. Looked up from germline, CDR1 is MNHNY and CDR2 is SVGAGI (reference sequence). Trimming shortened V by 5 bases and J by 6 bases, and 8 bases separated the two germline ends. This CDR3 region has 12 residues. The DNA for the CDR3 is TGTGCCAGCAGTCCCCCCACCAATGAGCAGTTCTTC. It specifies CASSPPTNEQFF.

This chain connects TRBV3-1 (or the pseudogene TRBV3-2) to TRBJ1-1; no firm D call. V was pared by 4 bases and J by 5 bases, with 8 bases between. The CDR3 has 12 residues. CDR1 is LGHDT, CDR2 YNNKEL, per germline (reference sequence). For the CDR3, the DNA is TGTGCCAGCAGCCGTTCTGGAACTGAAGCTTTCTTT. Residues: CASSRSGTEAFF.

This chain connects TRBV6-5 to TRBJ2-2; maybe TRBD1 (5 bases). The CDR3 extends over 15 amino acids. The V end was cut by 6 bases, the J end by 2 bases, with 13 bases between. In germline, CDR1 is MNHEY, CDR2 SVGAGI. The DNA of the CDR3 is TGTGCCAGCAGCCGAGGAGACAGCAACACCGGGGAGCTGTTTTTT. Residues: CASSRGDSNTGELFF.

This clone was seen just once. The chain has TRBV5-1 and TRBJ2-7, with TRBD1 matching over 8 bases. The V gene end was trimmed by 3 bases and the J gene end by 6 bases; junction bases not matched to a gene: 2. CDR1 is SGHRS and CDR2 is YFSETQ in the germline V gene. The CDR3 is 12 residues long. The CDR3 here is CASSWTGTEQYF. The CDR3 nucleotides are TGCGCCAGCAGCTGGACAGGGACCGAGCAGTACTTC.

CDR3 DNA sequence: TGTGCCAGCAGTGAGTATGGGGGCGCTGAGCAGTTCTTC. It codes for CASSEYGGAEQFF. The rearrangement uses TRBV12-3 or TRBV12-4 and TRBJ2-1, with D perhaps matching TRBD1 (6 bases). This CDR3 has 13 residues. The V end was cut by 5 bases, the J end by 9 bases, with 14 bases between.

The chain carries TRBV12-5 and TRBJ2-3; D gene unclear. The ends were cut back, 1 base at V and 1 base at J, with 9 bases in the middle. This CDR3 comprises 15 residues. Germline CDR1 is LGHNT and CDR2 is FRNRAP. In DNA, the CDR3 is TGTGCTAGTGGTTTGGGATCCGTGGGCACAGATACGCAGTATTTT. Its protein is CASGLGSVGTDTQYF. Using reference TRBV12-5 and TRBJ2-3 for the parts outside the CDR3, the full variable domain is DARVTQTPRHKVTEMGQEVTMRCQPILGHNTVFWYRQTMMQGLELLAYFRNRAPLDDSGMPKDRFSAEMPDATLATLKIQPSEPRDSAVYFCASGLGSVGTDTQYFGPGTRLTVL.

The sample holds many counts of this clone. The CDR3 bases are TGTGCCAGTAGCTGGGCTAGCGGAATGACCGGGGAGCTGTTTTTT. Translated, it gives CASSWASGMTGELFF. The V and J genes are TRBV19 and TRBJ2-2; 7 bases are a match to TRBD2. J gave up 5 bases and V 6 bases, and 9 bases lay outside the gene matches. This CDR3 contains 15 residues. CDR1 LNHDA and CDR2 SQIVND come from the germline V gene (reference sequence).

V gene TRBV12-3 or TRBV12-4 combines with J gene TRBJ2-1; 7 positions agree with TRBD2. J was trimmed by 15 bases and V by 6 bases; bases with no gene match: 11. This CDR3 spans 12 amino acids. The DNA of the CDR3 is TGTGCCAGCAGATTAACGGCGGGAGAGGGGTTCTTC. It specifies CASRLTAGEGFF.

The chain uses TRBV11-1 and TRBJ2-1, with D possibly matching TRBD2 (6 bases). V dropped 6 bases and J dropped 9 bases, with 12 bases sitting between them. Germline loops: CDR1 SGHAT, CDR2 FQDESV (reference sequence). The CDR3 is 12 residues long. The CDR3 loop reads CASRLSSAEQFF. For the CDR3, the DNA is TGTGCCAGCAGATTGTCTAGCGCTGAGCAGTTCTTC.

The chain has TRBV2 and TRBJ1-4; no reliable D call. With 4 bases removed from V and 8 bases from J, the gap between germline ends came to 8 bases. The CDR3 covers 12 residues. The germline CDR1 and CDR2 sequences are SNHLY and FYNNEI. This CDR3 is CASSADGEKLFF. In DNA form, the CDR3 reads TGTGCCAGCAGTGCCGACGGCGAAAAACTGTTTTTT.

CDR3 amino acids: CASSLGQNYGYTF. CDR3 nucleotide sequence: TGTGCCAGCAGTTTGGGCCAGAACTATGGCTACACCTTC. V gene TRBV12-3 or TRBV12-4 combines with J gene TRBJ1-2, with D uncertain. The V end was cut by 3 bases, the J end by 2 bases, with 7 bases between. This CDR3 is built from 13 residues.

Details on this clone: Other DNA sequences in the sample encode the same CDR3. The genes are TRBV3-1 (or the pseudogene TRBV3-2) and TRBJ2-1; the match to TRBD2 covers 8 bases. Germline V CDR1 and CDR2: LGHDT, YNNKEL (reference sequence). Unmatched junction bases numbered 2, after V lost 4 bases and J lost 0 bases. The CDR3 extends over 15 amino acids. CDR3 DNA: TGTGCCAGCAGCCCGAGCGGGAGCTCCTACAATGAGCAGTTCTTC. As protein: CASSPSGSSYNEQFF.

The V call is TRBV15, the J call TRBJ2-7; D is possibly TRBD1 or TRBD2 (6 bases each). Trimming shortened V by 5 bases and J by 2 bases, and 13 bases separated the two germline ends. The CDR3 runs 14 residues. Germline CDR1 reads LNHNV; CDR2 reads YYDKDF (reference sequence). The CDR3 DNA sequence: TGTGCCACCAGCGGGGGCCGGGGGACCTACGAGCAGTACTTC. This sequence encodes CATSGGRGTYEQYF.

The chain carries TRBV3-1 (or the pseudogene TRBV3-2) and TRBJ2-2; possible D gene TRBD2, 6 bases. The V and J ends lost 4 bases and 0 bases respectively, with 18 bases between them. There are 18 residues in the CDR3. Germline V gene sequence: CDR1 LGHDT, CDR2 YNNKEL (reference sequence). CDR3 nucleotides: TGTGCCAGCAGCCCAATTTATAGCGGCGGAGCGAACACCGGGGAGCTGTTTTTT. This sequence encodes CASSPIYSGGANTGELFF.

J is TRBJ1-6 and V is TRBV7-6; D uncertain. From germline, CDR1 is SGHVS and CDR2 FNYEAQ. The CDR3 length is 17 residues. V was shortened by 1 base and J by 0 bases, with 10 bases between the two germline ends. CDR3 nucleotide sequence: TGTGCCAGCAGCTTAGTCCCCATAAGCTCCTATAATTCACCCCTCCACTTT. This encodes CASSLVPISSYNSPLHF.

This clone showed up just once. This rearrangement joins TRBV11-3 to TRBJ1-6; perhaps TRBD1 as D (6 bases). Germline lookup yields CDR1 SGHNT and CDR2 YENEEA. V lost 2 bases, J lost 7 bases, and 12 bases lay in between. The CDR3 consists of 15 residues. The CDR3 region has the DNA TGTGCCAGCAGCTTATTTCGGCAGGGGAATTCACCCCTCCACTTT. Protein product: CASSLFRQGNSPLHF. Variable domain in full (rest from reference TRBV11-3 and TRBJ1-6): EAGVVQSPRYKIIEKKQPVAFWCNPISGHNTLYWYLQNLGQGPELLIRYENEEAVDDSQLPKDRFSAERLKGVDSTLKIQPAELGDSAVYLCASSLFRQGNSPLHFGNGTRLTVT.

V is TRBV5-4 and J is TRBJ1-1; no clear D. Germline V gene lookup returns CDR1 SGHNT and CDR2 YYREEE (reference sequence). This CDR3 has 13 amino acids. Trimming left V 4 bases short and J 0 bases short, with 7 bases between. In DNA, the CDR3 is TGTGCCAGCAGCCCAGTAATGAACACTGAAGCTTTCTTT. Amino acids: CASSPVMNTEAFF.

DNA of the CDR3: TGTGCCAGCAGTGAAGTCAGGGGTGGGGAGACCCAGTACTTC. It specifies CASSEVRGGETQYF. The rearrangement links TRBV2 to TRBJ2-5, with D possibly being TRBD1 (6 bases). Germline V lookup: CDR1 SNHLY, CDR2 FYNNEI. Trimming shortened V by 1 base and J by 5 bases, and 11 bases separated the two germline ends. There are 14 residues in the CDR3.

This chain uses TRBV5-1 with TRBJ2-7, with 14 bases that match TRBD2. The ends lost 4 bases at V and 5 bases at J; junction bases unmatched: 8. This CDR3 spans 16 amino acids. CDR1 and CDR2 (germline): SGHRS, YFSETQ. CDR3 amino acids: CASSKSGLAGVNEQYF. Written as DNA, the CDR3 is TGCGCCAGCAGCAAATCGGGACTAGCGGGAGTCAACGAGCAGTACTTC.

The chain carries TRBV24-1 and TRBJ2-5; D not resolved. In germline, CDR1 is KGHDR, CDR2 SFDVKD. V was pared by 8 bases and J by 5 bases, with 8 bases between. This CDR3 contains 11 residues. CDR3 bases: TGTGCCACCACGACCTCGGAGACCCAGTACTTC. Its translation: CATTTSETQYF.

This chain joins TRBV27 and TRBJ2-1; TRBD2 matches at 9 bases. With 2 bases clipped from V and 3 bases from J, the junction kept 2 bases outside the gene matches. The germline V gene encodes CDR1 MNHEY and CDR2 SMNVEV (reference sequence). The length of the CDR3 is 15 residues. The CDR3 loop is CASSLRLADYNEQFF. In DNA form, the CDR3 reads TGTGCCAGCAGTTTACGACTAGCGGACTACAATGAGCAGTTCTTC.

The V gene is TRBV28, the J gene TRBJ1-5; D gene unclear. V was cut by 3 bases and J by 4 bases, with 16 bases left in between. There are 16 residues in the CDR3. Per germline, CDR1 MDHEN and CDR2 SYDVKM. DNA for the CDR3: TGTGCCAGCAGTTTTGGGATCACGCAACGTAATCAGCCCCAGCATTTT. Protein: CASSFGITQRNQPQHF.

The chain is built from TRBV5-5 and TRBJ1-1, with unresolved D. Germline V CDR1 and CDR2: SGHKS, YYEKEE (reference sequence). This CDR3 has 14 residues. V gave up 1 base and J gave up 8 bases, with 15 bases separating them. The CDR3 is CASSLLSSTSEAFF. In DNA form, the CDR3 reads TGTGCCAGCAGCTTGTTATCCTCGACCTCAGAAGCTTTCTTT.

The gene calls are TRBV28 and TRBJ2-2; 12 nucleotides line up with TRBD1. The germline V gene encodes CDR1 MDHEN and CDR2 SYDVKM. This CDR3 has 17 residues. V lost 4 bases and J lost 2; bases outside the gene matches: 5. The chain's CDR3 is CASSSWDRGRNTGELFF. The CDR3 region has the DNA TGTGCCAGCAGTTCCTGGGACAGGGGGCGCAACACCGGGGAGCTGTTTTTT. The variable domain in full, completed from reference TRBV28 and TRBJ2-2, reads DVKVTQSSRYLVKRTGEKVFLECVQDMDHENMFWYRQDPGLGLRLIYFSYDVKMKEKGDIPEGYSVSREKKERFSLILESASTNQTSMYLCASSSWDRGRNTGELFFGEGSRLTVL.

The gene calls are TRBV19 and TRBJ2-2; tentative D call: TRBD2 (5 bases). The germline V and J ends were trimmed by 2 bases and 6 bases, with 13 bases remaining between them. In germline, CDR1 is LNHDA, CDR2 SQIVND (reference sequence). The CDR3 is 15 residues long. The CDR3, as DNA: TGTGCCAGTAGTATACCGGGGTTAGTGTCCGGGGAGCTGTTTTTT. It specifies CASSIPGLVSGELFF.